Sequencing of this TCR beta chain was carried out in a study of T-cell memory formation after mild COVID-19. Study context: Largely, TCR clusters stayed within a single donor. Study results and limitations: Second-wave clones that peaked on day 37 lacked confirmed SARS-CoV-2 specificity. Cross-reactive memory seemingly joined, as some responding clones were found in pre-infection memory.

TCR alpha and TCR beta cDNA libraries carrying sample barcodes and UMIs came from 5'RACE with constant-segment primers. In TCRdb, the 5' RACE reads were re-called with MiXCR into one record per CDR3 protein. The sample lists about 470,000 distinct CDR3 sequences; roughly 20% were seen once. This CDR3 has 15 residues. Germline trimming cut 1 base from V and 5 bases from J; bases unmatched to any gene: 6. CDR1 and CDR2 from the germline V gene are SGHTA and FQGNSA. This clonotype was seen a few times. What it binds is not known. The origin of this receptor is an adult woman who had mild COVID-19 (a few samples of this study predate the infection). Cell type and time point are not known. V gene TRBV7-2 combines with J gene TRBJ1-1; 8 bases map to TRBD1. The specimen was PBMCs or a T cell subset sorted from them (not recorded which). The CDR3 nucleotides are TGTGCCAGCAGCTTAGGGACAGGGTTTGCAACTGAAGCTTTCTTT. This gives the protein CASSLGTGFATEAFF.